This T cell receptor (beta chain) was sequenced for a study of radiotherapy plus CTLA-4 blockade in lung cancer. Trimming shortened V by 8 bases and J by 10 bases, and 17 bases separated the two germline ends. The CDR3 sequence is 12 residues long. Germline loops: CDR1 SEHNR, CDR2 FQNEAQ (reference sequence). Method: immunoSEQ multiplex PCR; TCRdb's copy keeps in-frame clones and lacks some. This table has some 67,000 clones, approximately 79% appearing once. V is TRBV7-9 and J is TRBJ1-2; D unclear. The receptor's source is a human donor with non-small cell lung cancer whose response to radiotherapy plus ipilimumab could not be evaluated. Some clones in this sample may be carry-over from other donors' samples. The starting material was peripheral blood, obtained from a patient treated with radiotherapy plus ipilimumab. CDR3 coding DNA: TGTGCCAGCTTAAATGCCCAGGCACCCTACACCTTC. As protein: CASLNAQAPYTF.